The subject of this entry is one T cell receptor beta chain. What antigen it recognizes has not been identified. No base qualities exist here, and no much larger clone lies one base off it. These data come from a study of cytomegalovirus exposure and HLA in healthy donors (dated by TCRdb to 2017 to 2019). The study in broad terms: The 550 to 750 repertoires of the first cohort and the approximately 130 validation repertoires were produced on the same platform, according to a later analysis. The study was designed to test whether signatures of past pathogen exposure could be identified by cataloging public T cell receptors. A separate validation cohort of over 95 different subjects was used in addition to the approximately 670-subject first cohort. The study combined high-throughput TCR immunosequencing, statistical association of individual TCRs with disease status, and machine learning to predict cytomegalovirus infection status. Study-wide conclusions, independent of this receptor: Subsequent analysis determined that TCRs grouped into clusters in the first cohort also showed a tendency toward co-occurrence across the 120 or so validation repertoires, and approximately 94% of cluster scores exceeded 0. In both the original and validation cohorts, the classifier was reported to diagnose cytomegalovirus status with high specificity and sensitivity. The validation cohort had no HLA typing available for a later analysis, so co-occurrence within that cohort was assessed over all 120 or so repertoires. While some public TCRs were present in many individuals, most TCR sequences turned up only very rarely across donors. In the study, about 150 TCR beta chains were listed as associated with cytomegalovirus. In vitro tests confirmed that a few of the cytomegalovirus-associated TCR beta chains recognize cytomegalovirus antigens. The authors suggested that the approach could potentially be generalized to other disease states and immunological phenotypes.

The receptor library was made with the immunoSEQ multiplex PCR assay. As for the authors' bioinformatics: A statistical classification framework was developed to diagnose cytomegalovirus status using the catalog of TCR beta chain sequences. TCRdb took over this immuneACCESS table, retaining in-frame rearrangements with V and J assigned. Such tables are incomplete; in checked studies, under half of the missing clones stem from an unresolved V gene, and the remainder is unexplained. V and J calls and clone size are given by that table; D and trimming were obtained from the DNA. This sample is represented by 150,000 or so clones; just under 90% of them were singletons. Jointly, the top ten make up around 5.9% of the sample. The donors belonged to the validation cohort of roughly 120 subjects, which was separate from the 666-subject first cohort. Sample: PBMCs. This receptor was identified in a young woman in good health and CMV-seropositive.

In nucleotide form, the sequence is TGCGCCAGCAGCCTCACAGGACAGGGTAGAATGAACACTGAAGCTTTCTTT. It translates as CASSLTGQGRMNTEAFF. The rearranged segments are TRBV4-1 and TRBJ1-1, with 8 bases aligning to TRBD1. For CDR1 and CDR2, the germline V gene lists MGHRA and YSYEKL. Trimming removed 4 bases from V and 0 bases from J; the gene matches leave 10 bases unexplained. Reading from cysteine to phenylalanine, the CDR3 counts 17 amino acids. Just the 51-base CDR3 DNA is kept, in frame starting at base 1.